These 28 T cell receptor beta chains were sequenced from one sample in a study of response to subunit inactivated influenza vaccine (dated by TCRdb to the late 2010s). The method behind the library was RT-PCR. The instrument was an Illumina HiSeq 2500. TCRdb ran its own pipeline on the public reads, namely fastp trimming at Q25 and MiXCR clone calling, and kept in-frame beta chains. Every CDR3 protein is listed once, alongside the most common genes and DNA of its rows. The sample table shows about 700,000 distinct CDR3 sequences, and around 14% are seen once. The ten largest make up around a tenth of the sample. Sequenced here: PBMCs from blood, sampled 11 to 12 days after vaccination. These receptors were taken from a man in his fifties who received an inactivated influenza vaccine. Donor details come from another sample of the same person, matched by shared clones.

V usage is TRBV7-9 and J usage is TRBJ2-7; D is undetermined. CDR3 size: 12 residues. Germline V gives CDR1 SEHNR, CDR2 FQNEAQ (reference sequence). V was shortened by 6 bases and J by 3 bases, with 9 bases between the two germline ends. DNA of the CDR3: TGTGCCAGCAGTCCGAAGGGCTACGAGCAGTACTTC. Protein product: CASSPKGYEQYF.

Ten or more counts support this clonotype. The chain combines TRBV7-2 with TRBJ1-6; D remains ambiguous. The CDR3 contains 13 residues. CDR1 and CDR2 from the germline V gene are SGHTA and FQGNSA. Between the trimmed V and J ends, which lost 3 bases and 7 bases, there was a span of 7 bases. The CDR3 coding sequence is TGTGCCAGCAGCTTGTTGGGAAATTCACCCCTCCACTTT. Its protein product is CASSLLGNSPLHF. Combining the CDR3 with reference TRBV7-2 and TRBJ1-6 gives the whole variable domain GAGVSQSPSNKVTEKGKDVELRCDPISGHTALYWYRQSLGQGLEFLIYFQGNSAPDKSGLPSDRFSAERTGGSVSTLTIQRTQQEDSAVYLCASSLLGNSPLHFGNGTRLTVT.

This clonotype was observed a few times. The chain has TRBV27 and TRBJ2-3; D may match TRBD1 or TRBD2 (5 bases each). Germline V gene sequence: CDR1 MNHEY, CDR2 SMNVEV (reference sequence). The CDR3 is 16 residues long. V gave up 0 bases and J gave up 2 bases, with 12 bases separating them. CDR3 protein: CASSLSNTGHTDTQYF. The DNA for the CDR3 is TGTGCCAGCAGTTTATCCAACACGGGGCACACAGATACGCAGTATTTT.

The chain carries TRBV29-1 and TRBJ1-1, with TRBD1 as a possible D gene (6 bases). The V end was cut by 5 bases, the J end by 2 bases, with 12 bases between. In germline, CDR1 is SQVTM, CDR2 ANQGSEA. The length of the CDR3 is 13 residues. CDR3 sequence (DNA): TGCAGCGTTCAGGACAGACTAAACACTGAAGCTTTCTTT. It specifies CSVQDRLNTEAFF.

The chain employs TRBV7-6 and TRBJ2-5, with D unclear. Germline CDR1 reads SGHVS; CDR2 reads FNYEAQ. The CDR3 runs to 14 residues. The V end was cut by 7 bases, the J end by 5 bases, with 17 bases between. CDR3 sequence: CASNGRSDRETQYF. The CDR3 bases are TGTGCCAGCAACGGACGGTCGGACCGGGAGACCCAGTACTTC.

J is TRBJ2-1 and V is TRBV10-3, with D possibly matching TRBD1 (5 bases). CDR3 length: 13 residues. Germline loops: CDR1 ENHRY, CDR2 SYGVKD. The V end lost 11 bases, the J end lost 2 bases, and 13 bases lay between the germline ends. CDR3 nucleotide sequence: TGTGCCGTGACAGCCCACGCCTACAATGAGCAGTTCTTC. This gives the protein CAVTAHAYNEQFF.

There are a few counts of this clonotype. J is TRBJ2-2 and V is TRBV10-2; D tentatively reads TRBD1 or TRBD2 (6 bases each). Trimming pared 3 bases from V and 4 bases from J, leaving 12 bases between. Looked up from germline, CDR1 is WSHSY and CDR2 is SAAADI. The CDR3 has 15 amino acids. Here the CDR3 DNA reads TGCGCCAGCAGTGAAACTCGGGGGCCCACCGGGGAGCTGTTTTTT. Protein product: CASSETRGPTGELFF.

This clonotype was detected many times. The chain employs TRBV7-2 and TRBJ1-2, with TRBD1 as a possible D gene (6 bases). Germline CDR1 reads SGHTA; CDR2 reads FQGNSA. Deletions cut 4 bases from V and 8 bases from J, with 17 bases between. The CDR3 contains 14 residues. The CDR3 protein is CASSSNSGGSGYTF. The CDR3 DNA reads TGTGCCAGCAGCTCCAATAGTGGGGGCTCCGGCTACACCTTC.

This chain connects TRBV4-3 to TRBJ2-2, with 8 bases matching TRBD1. This CDR3 spans 18 amino acids. Germline V gives CDR1 LGHNA, CDR2 YSLEER. Trimming took 0 bases from V and 2 from J; bases not matched to a gene: 8. CDR3 DNA sequence: TGCGCCAGCAGCCAAGATGTGGTTACAGGGGGAAACACCGGGGAGCTGTTTTTT. It translates to CASSQDVVTGGNTGELFF.

Many counts were recorded for this clonotype. The rearrangement uses TRBV28 and TRBJ2-7, with D perhaps TRBD1 (6 bases). The CDR3 covers 13 residues. Looked up from germline, CDR1 is MDHEN and CDR2 is SYDVKM. Trimming took 5 bases from V and 2 from J, leaving 10 bases between them. This CDR3 is CASSRQAPYEQYF. As DNA, the CDR3 is TGTGCCAGCAGTAGACAGGCCCCCTACGAGCAGTACTTC.

This clonotype was counted a few times. The chain has TRBV11-2 and TRBJ2-2; D ambiguous. The V end was cut by 2 bases, the J end by 6 bases, with 7 bases between. Germline V gives CDR1 SGHAT, CDR2 FQNNGV. The CDR3 contains 13 residues. As DNA, the CDR3 is TGTGCCAGCAGCTTACCGGGTCCCGGGGAGCTGTTTTTT. It codes for CASSLPGPGELFF.

The sample holds many counts of this clonotype. This chain joins TRBV20-1 and TRBJ2-1; D not certain. The length of the CDR3 is 14 residues. From germline, CDR1 is DFQATT and CDR2 SNEGSKA (reference sequence). Trimming pared 2 bases from V and 3 bases from J, leaving 11 bases between. CDR3 DNA: TGCAGTGCTAGAATGCAGGCTAGCTACAATGAGCAGTTCTTC. It specifies CSARMQASYNEQFF.

This clonotype was observed at least ten times. This chain connects TRBV4-3 to TRBJ1-1; weak D call: TRBD1 (5 bases). The CDR3 runs 16 residues. The germline gives CDR1 LGHNA, CDR2 YSLEER. V was cut by 4 bases and J by 4 bases, with 19 bases left in between. The CDR3 DNA sequence: TGCGCCAGCAGCCCGACCGCGGGACTGAAAGCCACTGAAGCTTTCTTT. Residues: CASSPTAGLKATEAFF.

This clonotype has a handful of counts. The J gene is TRBJ2-7, the V gene TRBV5-1; TRBD2 agrees at 8 bases. Germline CDR1 SGHRS, CDR2 YFSETQ. V trimming: 0 bases; J trimming: 3 bases; junction bases outside the gene matches: 8. The CDR3 spans 16 residues. The CDR3 region is CASSLAPGGTLYEQYF. CDR3 DNA: TGCGCCAGCAGCTTGGCTCCGGGGGGGACACTCTACGAGCAGTACTTC.

A few counts support this clonotype. The V gene is TRBV7-8, the J gene TRBJ1-1; D is undetermined. CDR3 size: 13 residues. Looked up from germline, CDR1 is SGHVS and CDR2 is FQNEAQ. V was pared by 9 bases and J by 0 bases, with 11 bases between. CDR3 region: CASQLGVNTEAFF. The CDR3 DNA follows: TGTGCCAGTCAACTCGGCGTGAACACTGAAGCTTTCTTT.

The chain couples TRBV20-1 to TRBJ2-7, with D tentatively TRBD1 (6 bases). Trimming removed 2 bases at V and 1 base at J, with 12 bases between. The CDR3 sequence is 14 residues long. Germline CDR1 is DFQATT and CDR2 is SNEGSKA (reference sequence). For the CDR3, the DNA is TGCAGTGCTAGAAACCGGGACACGTCCTACGAGCAGTACTTC. Translating it yields CSARNRDTSYEQYF.

This rearrangement joins TRBV24-1 to TRBJ1-1; no definite D call. Germline values: CDR1 KGHDR, CDR2 SFDVKD. This CDR3 is 13 amino acids long. Trimming shortened V by 3 bases and J by 11 bases, and 15 bases separated the two germline ends. CDR3 residues: CATSDGAGVSAFF. The CDR3 nucleotides read TGTGCCACCAGTGATGGCGCGGGAGTTTCCGCTTTCTTT.

In this sample, this clonotype turned up a few times. The chain recombines TRBV28 with TRBJ2-5; TRBD2 aligns across 9 bases. Germline V CDR1 and CDR2: MDHEN, SYDVKM. This CDR3 contains 16 residues. The trim removed 6 bases at V and 0 bases at J, leaving 8 bases unmatched. The CDR3 nucleotides read TGTGCCAGCAGGCCCCGACTAGCGGCCAACCAAGAGACCCAGTACTTC. Translating gives CASRPRLAANQETQYF.

This clonotype was observed a handful of times. The chain recombines TRBV29-1 with TRBJ1-2, with 7 bases fitting TRBD1. CDR1 is SQVTM and CDR2 is ANQGSEA in the germline V gene. V lost 6 bases to trimming and J lost 6 bases; unmatched junction nucleotides: 4. The CDR3 is 11 amino acids. The CDR3 here is CSVWDSHGYTF. The CDR3 nucleotides are TGCAGCGTGTGGGACAGTCATGGCTACACCTTC.

This clonotype has just a few counts. J is TRBJ1-2 and V is TRBV10-2; no clear D. This CDR3 spans 14 amino acids. Germline-derived CDR1 and CDR2 are WSHSY and SAAADI. Trimming shortened V by 3 bases and J by 8 bases, and 16 bases separated the two germline ends. CDR3 loop: CASSDPGSKGGYTF. CDR3 DNA sequence: TGCGCCAGCAGTGACCCGGGGTCGAAGGGCGGCTACACCTTC.

The V and J genes are TRBV29-1 and TRBJ2-3; perhaps D is TRBD1 or TRBD2 (5 bases each). Germline CDR1 reads SQVTM; CDR2 reads ANQGSEA. CDR3 length: 12 amino acids. Trimming left V 3 bases short and J 4 bases short, with 8 bases between. CDR3 nucleotides: TGCAGCGTTGAGAGGGGTCCAGATACGCAGTATTTT. Protein sequence: CSVERGPDTQYF.

This clonotype has just a few counts. V usage is TRBV24-1 and J usage is TRBJ2-2; no reliable D call. V was shortened by 2 bases and J by 0 bases, with 12 bases between the two germline ends. CDR1 is KGHDR, CDR2 SFDVKD, per germline. The CDR3 contains 17 residues. CDR3 sequence reads: CATSDSRRVTNTGELFF. In nucleotides, the CDR3 is TGTGCCACCAGTGATTCACGTCGGGTTACGAACACCGGGGAGCTGTTTTTT.

This clonotype was seen a few times. The V and J genes are TRBV4-1 and TRBJ2-5; 7 nucleotides line up with TRBD1. Germline CDR1 and CDR2: MGHRA and YSYEKL. CDR3 length: 15 residues. Trimming removed 2 bases from V and 0 bases from J; junction bases left unmatched: 3. CDR3 bases: TGCGCCAGCAGCCAACAACAGGGGTACCAAGAGACCCAGTACTTC. This gives the protein CASSQQQGYQETQYF.

This clonotype has a count of ten or more. The genes are TRBV29-1 and TRBJ2-7; D may be TRBD2 (5 bases). Germline CDR1 SQVTM, CDR2 ANQGSEA. V was pared by 6 bases and J by 2 bases, with 11 bases between. CDR3 length: 12 amino acids. Here the CDR3 DNA reads TGCAGCGTCCAGGACTGGACCTACGAGCAGTACTTC. Translation gives CSVQDWTYEQYF.

In its sample, this clonotype was seen a few times. CDR3 sequence: CASSQAIEQFF. CDR3 bases: TGTGCCAGCAGCCAAGCAATTGAGCAGTTCTTC. The chain combines TRBV14 with TRBJ2-1; no definite D call. Between the trimmed V and J ends, which lost 1 base and 9 bases, there was a span of 4 bases. The CDR3 loop spans 11 amino acids. Germline CDR1 and CDR2: SGHDN and FVKESK.

The V gene is TRBV5-1, the J gene TRBJ1-4, with 7 bases fitting TRBD1. Germline values: CDR1 SGHRS, CDR2 YFSETQ. The V and J ends lost 4 bases and 4 bases, in that order; junction bases with no gene match: 7. The CDR3 spans 15 residues. The CDR3 DNA is TGCGCCAGCAGCAATGCGGGACAGCGTAATGAAAAACTGTTTTTT. Its protein product is CASSNAGQRNEKLFF.

The chain joins TRBV7-2 to TRBJ2-4; D tentatively reads TRBD1 or TRBD2 (5 bases each). The CDR3 length is 15 residues. The germline gives CDR1 SGHTA, CDR2 FQGNSA. Trimming shortened V by 1 base and J by 6 bases, and 13 bases separated the two germline ends. The CDR3 DNA follows: TGTGCCAGCAGCTTAGAGGAACGGGACGGAAACATTCAGTACTTC. Translated: CASSLEERDGNIQYF.

This clonotype was seen a handful of times. The V gene is TRBV5-5, the J gene TRBJ1-1, with TRBD1 as a possible D gene (6 bases). The CDR3 extends over 16 amino acids. The germline V gene has CDR1 SGHKS and CDR2 YYEKEE (reference sequence). Between the trimmed V and J ends, which lost 4 bases and 0 bases, there was a span of 16 bases. The CDR3 here is CASSPLGGPLNTEAFF. As DNA, the CDR3 is TGTGCCAGCAGCCCCCTGGGGGGCCCTCTGAACACTGAAGCTTTCTTT.